This TCR beta chain emerged from a study of human T cells and chemical hapten exposure. At the level of the study: Researchers reported sensitizing an approximately 2 cm by approximately 2 cm upper inner arm skin site with 2% DPC. General study results and limits: TCRs exceeding a frequency of 1 in 1000 stayed unchanged under DPC sensitization. In the PT1 data, expanded TCR counts showed a positive correlation with patch test score.

The table lists this clonotype with many counts. Its antigen remains unidentified. Time point denoted: patch test 1, 2 weeks after DPC sensitization. Sample treatment: therapeutic diphenylcyclopropenone sensitization with weekly scalp DPC. The authors extracted total RNA from unfractionated whole blood. Via MiXCR, TCRdb re-called the RACE reads, giving one row per CDR3 protein. The table shows some 91,000 distinct CDR3 sequences, with 9.5% to 15% occurring only once. The specimen was whole blood, collected in connection with sensitization to the hapten diphenylcyclopropenone (DPC). The sequence came from a woman aged 40-49 years with alopecia areata. Some clones in this sample may be carry-over from other donors' samples.

The CDR3 protein is CASSTPYTEAFF. Here the CDR3 DNA reads TGTGCCAGCAGTACACCTTACACTGAAGCTTTCTTT. The chain is built from TRBV6-5 and TRBJ1-1; no clear D gene. Deletions cut 5 bases from V and 3 bases from J, with 7 bases between. Germline V gene data show CDR1 as MNHEY and CDR2 as SVGAGI. The CDR3 sequence is 12 residues long.